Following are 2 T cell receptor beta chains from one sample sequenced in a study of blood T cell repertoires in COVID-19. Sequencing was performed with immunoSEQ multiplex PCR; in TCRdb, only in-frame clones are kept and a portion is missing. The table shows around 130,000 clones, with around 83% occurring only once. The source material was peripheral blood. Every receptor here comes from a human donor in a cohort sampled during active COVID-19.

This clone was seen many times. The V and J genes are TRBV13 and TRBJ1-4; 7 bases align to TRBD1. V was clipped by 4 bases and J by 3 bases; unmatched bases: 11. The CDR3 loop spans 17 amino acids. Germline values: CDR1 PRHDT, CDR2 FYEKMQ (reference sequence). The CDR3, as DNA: TGTGCCAGCAGCTCGCGACAGGGAAGGCGGTCTAATGAAAAACTGTTTTTT. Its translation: CASSSRQGRRSNEKLFF.

CDR3 protein: CASSLAGEPVETQYF. The CDR3 DNA reads TGTGCCAGCAGCTTAGCGGGAGAACCCGTAGAGACCCAGTACTTC. V is TRBV7-9 and J is TRBJ2-5; a possible D gene is TRBD2 (5 bases). Germline CDR1 SEHNR, CDR2 FQNEAQ (reference sequence). The V end was cut by 0 bases, the J end by 4 bases, with 12 bases between. This CDR3 region has 15 residues.